The T cell receptor beta chain under discussion was sequenced for a study of T-cell reconstitution after alpha-beta-depleted transplantation in children. The TCRbeta library incorporated unique molecular identifiers. TCRdb passed the PCR reads through MiXCR, listing each CDR3 protein once. This table has about 610,000 distinct CDR3 sequences, about 11% appearing once. The CDR3 covers 19 residues. CDR1 is SGHRS, CDR2 YFSETQ, per germline. Losses at the gene ends were 4 bases for V and 0 bases for J; bases not matched to a gene: 10. In this sample, this clonotype turned up a few times. The clonotype originates from a human donor who donated a stem cell graft to a child with acute myeloid leukemia. This sequence joins TRBV5-1 and TRBJ2-6, with TRBD1 matching 10 bases. The sequenced sample was PBMCs from the stem cell graft donor, obtained from the stem cell graft. The chain's CDR3 is CASSPLRDRGPSGANVLTF. CDR3 DNA sequence: TGCGCCAGCAGCCCCCTTCGGGACAGGGGACCCTCTGGGGCCAACGTCCTGACTTTC.